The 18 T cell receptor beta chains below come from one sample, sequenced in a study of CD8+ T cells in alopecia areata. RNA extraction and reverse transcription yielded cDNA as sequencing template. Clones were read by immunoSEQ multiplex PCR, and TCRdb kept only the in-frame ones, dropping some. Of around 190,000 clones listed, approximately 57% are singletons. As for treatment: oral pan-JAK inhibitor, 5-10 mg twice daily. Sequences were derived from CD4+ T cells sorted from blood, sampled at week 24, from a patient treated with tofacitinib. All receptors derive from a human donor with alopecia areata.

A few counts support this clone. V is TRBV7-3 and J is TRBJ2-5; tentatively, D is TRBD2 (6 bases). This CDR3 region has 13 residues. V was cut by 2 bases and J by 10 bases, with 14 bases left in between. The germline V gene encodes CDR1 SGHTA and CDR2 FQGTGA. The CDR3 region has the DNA TGTGCCAGCAGCTTAGGGCCCGGGGGTATCCAGTACTTC. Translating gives CASSLGPGGIQYF.

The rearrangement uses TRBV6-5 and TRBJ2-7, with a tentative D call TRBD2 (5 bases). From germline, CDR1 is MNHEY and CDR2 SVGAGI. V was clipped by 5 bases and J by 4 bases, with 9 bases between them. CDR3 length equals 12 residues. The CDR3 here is CASSQADYEQYF. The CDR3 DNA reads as TGTGCCAGCAGTCAAGCGGATTACGAGCAGTACTTC.

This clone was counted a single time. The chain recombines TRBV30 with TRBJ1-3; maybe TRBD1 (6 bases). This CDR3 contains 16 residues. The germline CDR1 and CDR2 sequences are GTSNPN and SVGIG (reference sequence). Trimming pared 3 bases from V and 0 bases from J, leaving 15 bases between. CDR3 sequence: CAWRETGIFSGNTIYF. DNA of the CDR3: TGTGCCTGGAGGGAGACAGGCATTTTCTCTGGAAACACCATATATTTT.

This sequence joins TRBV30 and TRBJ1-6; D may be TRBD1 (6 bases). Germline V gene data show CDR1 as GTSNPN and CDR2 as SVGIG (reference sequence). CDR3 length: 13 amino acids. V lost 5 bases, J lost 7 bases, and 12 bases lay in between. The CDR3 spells CAWDTGSNSPLHF. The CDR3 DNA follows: TGTGCCTGGGATACAGGGTCCAATTCACCCCTCCACTTT.

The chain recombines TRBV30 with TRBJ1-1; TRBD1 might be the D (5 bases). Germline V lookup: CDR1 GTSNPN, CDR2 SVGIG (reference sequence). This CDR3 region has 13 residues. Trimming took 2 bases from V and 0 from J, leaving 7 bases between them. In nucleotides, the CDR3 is TGTGCCTGGAGTACAGGATTGAACACTGAAGCTTTCTTT. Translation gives CAWSTGLNTEAFF. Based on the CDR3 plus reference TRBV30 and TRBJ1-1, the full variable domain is SQTIHQWPATLVQPVGSPLSLECTVEGTSNPNLYWYRQAAGRGLQLLFYSVGIGQISSEVPQNLSASRPQDRQFILSSKKLLLSDSGFYLCAWSTGLNTEAFFGQGTRLTVV.

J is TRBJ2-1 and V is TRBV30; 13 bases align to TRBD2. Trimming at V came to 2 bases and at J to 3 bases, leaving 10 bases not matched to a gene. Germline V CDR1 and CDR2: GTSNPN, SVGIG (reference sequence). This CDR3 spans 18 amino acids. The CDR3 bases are TGTGCCTGGAGTTCATATCAAGGACTAGCGGGGGTCTACAATGAGCAGTTCTTC. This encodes CAWSSYQGLAGVYNEQFF. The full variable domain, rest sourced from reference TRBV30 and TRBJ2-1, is SQTIHQWPATLVQPVGSPLSLECTVEGTSNPNLYWYRQAAGRGLQLLFYSVGIGQISSEVPQNLSASRPQDRQFILSSKKLLLSDSGFYLCAWSSYQGLAGVYNEQFFGPGTRLTVL.

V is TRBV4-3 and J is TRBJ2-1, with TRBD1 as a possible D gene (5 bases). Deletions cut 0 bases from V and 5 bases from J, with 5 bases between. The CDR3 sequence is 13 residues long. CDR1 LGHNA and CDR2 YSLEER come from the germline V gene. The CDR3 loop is CASSQETDNEQFF. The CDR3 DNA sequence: TGCGCCAGCAGCCAAGAGACAGACAATGAGCAGTTCTTC.

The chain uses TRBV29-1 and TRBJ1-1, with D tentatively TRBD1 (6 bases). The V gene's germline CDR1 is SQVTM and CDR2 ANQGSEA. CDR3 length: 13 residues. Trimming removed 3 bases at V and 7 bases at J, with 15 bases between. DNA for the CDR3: TGCAGCGTTGATCTTACGGGGGCTGGTGAAGCTTTCTTT. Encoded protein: CSVDLTGAGEAFF.

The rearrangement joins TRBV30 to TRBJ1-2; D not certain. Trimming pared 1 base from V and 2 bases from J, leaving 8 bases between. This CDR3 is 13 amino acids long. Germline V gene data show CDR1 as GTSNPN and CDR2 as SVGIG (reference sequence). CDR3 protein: CAWSAAGNYGYTF. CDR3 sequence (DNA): TGTGCCTGGAGTGCAGCGGGAAACTATGGCTACACCTTC.

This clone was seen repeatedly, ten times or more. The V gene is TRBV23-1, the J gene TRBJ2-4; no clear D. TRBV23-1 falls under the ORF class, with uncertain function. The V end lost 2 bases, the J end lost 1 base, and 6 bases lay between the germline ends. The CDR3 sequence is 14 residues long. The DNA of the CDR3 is TGCGCCAGCAGTCAACGGAAGGCCAAAAACATTCAGTACTTC. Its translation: CASSQRKAKNIQYF.

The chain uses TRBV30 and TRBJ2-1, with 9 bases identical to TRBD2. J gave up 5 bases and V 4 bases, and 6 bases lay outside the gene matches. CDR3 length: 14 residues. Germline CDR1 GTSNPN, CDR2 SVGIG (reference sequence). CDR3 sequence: CAWTGTSLHNEQFF. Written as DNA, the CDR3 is TGTGCCTGGACCGGGACTAGCCTACACAATGAGCAGTTCTTC.

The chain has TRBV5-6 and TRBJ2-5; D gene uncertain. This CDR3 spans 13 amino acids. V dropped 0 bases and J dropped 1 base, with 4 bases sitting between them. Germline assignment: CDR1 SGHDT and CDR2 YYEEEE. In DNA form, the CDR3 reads TGTGCCAGCAGCTTGGCCTTCCAAGAGACCCAGTACTTC. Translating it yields CASSLAFQETQYF. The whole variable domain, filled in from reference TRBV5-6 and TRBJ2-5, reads DAGVTQSPTHLIKTRGQQVTLRCSPKSGHDTVSWYQQALGQGPQFIFQYYEEEERQRGNFPDRFSGHQFPNYSSELNVNALLLGDSALYLCASSLAFQETQYFGPGTRLLVL.

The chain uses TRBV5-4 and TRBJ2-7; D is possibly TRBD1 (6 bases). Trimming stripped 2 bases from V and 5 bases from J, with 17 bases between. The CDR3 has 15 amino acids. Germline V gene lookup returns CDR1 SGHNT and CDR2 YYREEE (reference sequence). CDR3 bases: TGTGCCAGCAGCTTCGGGACACCCAAGAGGAACGAGCAGTACTTC. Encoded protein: CASSFGTPKRNEQYF.

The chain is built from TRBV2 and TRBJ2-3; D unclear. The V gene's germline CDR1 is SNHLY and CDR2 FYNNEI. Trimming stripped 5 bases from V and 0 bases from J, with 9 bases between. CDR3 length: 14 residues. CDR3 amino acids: CASSPGPSTDTQYF. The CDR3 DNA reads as TGTGCCAGCAGTCCCGGGCCTAGCACAGATACGCAGTATTTT. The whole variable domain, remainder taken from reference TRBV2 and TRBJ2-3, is EPEVTQTPSHQVTQMGQEVILRCVPISNHLYFYWYRQILGQKVEFLVSFYNNEISEKSEIFDDQFSVERPDGSNFTLKIRSTKLEDSAMYFCASSPGPSTDTQYFGPGTRLTVL.

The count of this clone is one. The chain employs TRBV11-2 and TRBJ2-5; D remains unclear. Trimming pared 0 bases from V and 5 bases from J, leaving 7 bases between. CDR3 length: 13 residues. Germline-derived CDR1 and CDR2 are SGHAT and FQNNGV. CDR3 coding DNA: TGTGCCAGCAGCTTAGATCTGTGGGAGACCCAGTACTTC. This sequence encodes CASSLDLWETQYF.

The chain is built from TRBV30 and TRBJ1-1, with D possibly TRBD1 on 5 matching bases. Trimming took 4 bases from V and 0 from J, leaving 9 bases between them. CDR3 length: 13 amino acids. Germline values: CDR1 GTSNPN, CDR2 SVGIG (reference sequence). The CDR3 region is CAWKGRMNTEAFF. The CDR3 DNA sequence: TGTGCCTGGAAGGGGAGAATGAACACTGAAGCTTTCTTT.

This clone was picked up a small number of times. The CDR3 nucleotides read TGCGCCAGCAGCCTGAGCGGGGGAGCCTACAATGAGCAGTTCTTC. This codes for CASSLSGGAYNEQFF. The chain recombines TRBV4-1 with TRBJ2-1; 8 bases agree with TRBD2. Trimming took 4 bases from V and 2 from J; bases not matched to a gene: 4. There are 15 residues in the CDR3. Germline assignment: CDR1 MGHRA and CDR2 YSYEKL.

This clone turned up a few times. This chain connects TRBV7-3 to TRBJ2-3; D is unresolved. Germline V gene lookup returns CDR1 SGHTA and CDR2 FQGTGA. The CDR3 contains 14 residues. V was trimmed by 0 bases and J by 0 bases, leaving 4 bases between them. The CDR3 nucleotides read TGTGCCAGCAGCTTAACTTCTAGCACAGATACGCAGTATTTT. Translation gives CASSLTSSTDTQYF.